The 6 T cell receptor beta chains given below trace back to one sample, sequenced in a study of T cells in Graves' hyperthyroidism and ophthalmopathy. What was amplified from RNA transcripts were TCR beta CDR3 regions. Initially, a first-round RT-PCR of the TCR CDR3 employed the HTBI primer set. Via MiXCR, TCRdb re-called the multiplex PCR reads, giving one row per CDR3 protein. The profile shows about 350,000 distinct CDR3 sequences, 11% to 15% of them singletons. Sample: blood. Receptor source: a woman under 40 with Graves' hyperthyroidism.

This clonotype was observed a few times. The genes are TRBV15 and TRBJ1-5; D perhaps matches TRBD1 (5 bases). Germline CDR1 is LNHNV and CDR2 is YYDKDF (reference sequence). The CDR3 extends over 15 amino acids. Trimming removed 1 base at V and 5 bases at J, with 12 bases between. The CDR3 sequence: CATSRGGAGDQPQHF. CDR3 nucleotide sequence: TGTGCCACCAGCAGAGGCGGGGCTGGGGATCAGCCCCAGCATTTT.

With regard to this clonotype: A much larger clone lies a single base off, so this may be a read error. The CDR3 is CASSVTGTNEKLLF. The DNA of the CDR3 is TGTGCCAGCAGTGTTACAGGGACTAATGAAAAACTGCTTTTT. The rearrangement uses TRBV2 and TRBJ1-4, with D possibly being TRBD1 (6 bases). The CDR3 has 14 residues. Germline lookup yields CDR1 SNHLY and CDR2 FYNNEI.

This clonotype has ten or more counts. The CDR3: CASSSGLAGGDEQFF. The CDR3 nucleotides are TGCGCCAGCAGCTCGGGACTAGCGGGAGGGGATGAGCAGTTCTTC. The chain joins TRBV5-1 to TRBJ2-1, with TRBD2 matching over 16 bases. This CDR3 contains 15 residues. Germline lookup yields CDR1 SGHRS and CDR2 YFSETQ. The ends lost 3 bases at V and 8 bases at J; junction bases unmatched: 2.

This chain joins TRBV7-3 and TRBJ2-1, with 9 bases lining up with TRBD1. V was pared by 4 bases and J by 4 bases, with 8 bases of the junction left unmatched. Germline V gives CDR1 SGHTA, CDR2 FQGTGA. The CDR3 is 16 amino acids. The CDR3 spells CASSYPRQGVYNEQFF. The CDR3 region has the DNA TGTGCCAGCAGCTACCCGCGACAGGGGGTGTACAATGAGCAGTTCTTC. The variable domain in full, completed from reference TRBV7-3 and TRBJ2-1, reads GAGVSQTPSNKVTEKGKYVELRCDPISGHTALYWYRQSLGQGPEFLIYFQGTGAADDSGLPNDRFFAVRPEGSVSTLKIQRTERGDSAVYLCASSYPRQGVYNEQFFGPGTRLTVL.

The genes are TRBV20-1 and TRBJ2-1; the D gene could be TRBD1 or TRBD2 (5 bases each). This CDR3 is 12 amino acids long. CDR1 is DFQATT and CDR2 is SNEGSKA in the germline V gene (reference sequence). Trimming took 4 bases from V and 9 from J, leaving 13 bases between them. This CDR3 reads CSAMGPAPEQFF. For the CDR3, the DNA is TGCAGTGCTATGGGACCCGCGCCTGAGCAGTTCTTC.

The chain links TRBV20-1 to TRBJ2-7; tentatively, D is TRBD2 (5 bases). Trimming took 4 bases from V and 5 from J, leaving 12 bases between them. Germline CDR1 is DFQATT and CDR2 is SNEGSKA (reference sequence). The CDR3 is made up of 12 amino acids. The chain's CDR3 is CSAIPGKDEQYF. CDR3 coding DNA: TGCAGTGCTATACCCGGGAAAGACGAGCAGTACTTC.